This T cell receptor beta chain was identified during a study of response to subunit inactivated influenza vaccine. This clonotype was counted only a few times. Its antigen remains unknown. The study, taken as a whole, reports: Seasonal influenza vaccination, on each occasion, was suggested by the authors to recruit few new T cells.

Trimming stripped 5 bases from V and 2 bases from J, with 20 bases between. CDR3 length equals 17 residues. Per germline, CDR1 SEHNR and CDR2 FQNEAQ (reference sequence). TCRdb processed the RT-PCR reads anew with MiXCR; each CDR3 protein has one entry. In the table there are around 200,000 distinct CDR3 sequences, under 15% of which are singletons. The chain is built from TRBV7-9 and TRBJ2-3, with a tentative D call TRBD2 (6 bases). The material sequenced was CD8+ T cells sorted from PBMCs, taken 5 days after vaccination. The origin of this receptor is a man aged 50 to 60 who received an inactivated influenza vaccine. CDR3 loop: CASSLTLLAALTDTQYF. CDR3 DNA: TGTGCCAGCAGCCTAACCCTATTAGCGGCGCTCACAGATACGCAGTATTTT.